This T cell receptor beta chain was identified in a study of blood T cell repertoires in COVID-19. Study-wide background: The study drew acute and convalescent COVID-19 samples from the United States, Italy and Spain. PBMCs, B-cell-depleted T cells, or T cells provided the cDNA or gDNA that made up the material.

Repertoires were generated with immunoSEQ multiplex PCR, while TCRdb's copy carries only in-frame clones and drops some. The sample shows hundreds of thousands of clones, 75% to 85% of them seen only once. This CDR3 is 14 amino acids long. The germline CDR1 and CDR2 sequences are MNHEY and SMNVEV (reference sequence). Trimming cost V 3 bases and J 6 bases, with 12 bases left between them. Sample: peripheral blood. The chain links TRBV27 to TRBJ2-1; D is unclear. This receptor was identified in a man in his fifties or sixties with active or convalescent COVID-19. CDR3: CASSFYEETNEQFF. For the CDR3, the DNA is TGTGCCAGCAGTTTCTATGAGGAAACCAATGAGCAGTTCTTC.